This T cell receptor (beta chain) was documented in a study of blood T cell repertoires in COVID-19 (dated by TCRdb to about 2020). For context, the study as a whole: Samples covering the acute and convalescent phases of COVID-19 were provided by collaborators in the United States, Italy and Spain. Where HLA class I and class II types were available, the types were taken from metadata supplied by the sample provider, not from assay-based typing. Subjects who had been exposed to COVID-19, were actively infected with it, or had recovered from it provided the deeply sampled blood TCRbeta repertoires that made up the dataset. Nearly every sample came with metadata listing a de-identified subject ID, COVID-19 status, age in years and sex. The material from the prospective study consisted of cDNA or gDNA derived from T cells, B-cell-depleted T cells, or PBMCs. Samples were obtained from the ongoing ImmuneRACE study (first 160 participants) and from 1,254 subjects provided by 6 global collaborators. The repertoires were released in a freely available public database meant as a resource for research on the immune response to SARS-CoV-2.

Notes on this clone: The antigen it recognizes is unknown. No quality values exist for individual bases; no much larger clone is one base distant.

V loses 6 bases, J loses 8 bases, and the germline ends lie 13 bases apart. From the cysteine through the phenylalanine, the CDR3 covers 12 amino acids. Of the read, only the CDR3 DNA is kept; its 36 bases are in frame from base 1. Looking up the germline V gene yields CDR1 MNHEY and CDR2 SVGAGI. Overall study outcomes, separate from this receptor: The quantity of clinical and demographic metadata differed by source and by participant and was supplied without curation.

The collaborating institutions used their own protocols to collect whole blood in K2EDTA tubes. For TCRbeta analysis, collaborators shipped samples in one of three forms: frozen whole blood, isolated PBMCs, or DNA extracted from either of those sample types. TCRbeta CDR3 regions were amplified from genomic DNA using the immunoSEQ Assay, a bias-controlled multiplex PCR. Per the original workflow: The number of nucleated cells in each sample was estimated from the amplification of reference gene primers within the assay. To quantify the absolute abundance of each unique TCRbeta CDR3 rearrangement, sequence reads were collapsed and filtered. For each sample, productive Simpson clonality was calculated as the square root of Simpson's diversity index over productive rearrangements. TCRdb re-hosts the immuneACCESS table, in-frame sequences only. Its copies lack some clones; in the studies checked, an unresolved V gene accounts for under half of them, and the cause for the rest is not known. That table gives V, J and clone size, and the DNA gave D and trimming. The sample table holds approximately 190,000 clones, of which around 84% were seen once. The top ten hold 13% to 15% of the sample.

The TCR sequence derives from a man aged 25-45 years with active or convalescent COVID-19. The chain links TRBV6-5 with TRBJ1-1, with TRBD1 tentatively as D gene (5 bases match). The specimen sequenced was peripheral blood. CDR3 sequence: CASRPGTREAFF. The nucleotides are TGTGCCAGCAGACCCGGGACTCGGGAAGCTTTCTTT.